This T cell receptor beta chain was obtained from a study of blood T cell repertoires in COVID-19. Study-wide background: COVID-19 samples from acute and convalescent phases originated in the United States, Italy and Spain. Sources were T cells, B-cell-depleted T cells, or PBMCs; the material itself was cDNA or gDNA.

Study processing details: Reference gene primers were amplified, and this amplification served to estimate nucleated cell counts. Sequencing was performed with immunoSEQ multiplex PCR; in TCRdb, only in-frame clones are kept and a portion is missing. For V, J and clone size, that table is used; D and trimming come from the DNA. The table records 58,000 or so clones, roughly nine tenths of them present only once. Germline V gene sequence: CDR1 SGHTA, CDR2 FQGTGA. The CDR3 runs to 15 residues. Trimming removed 5 bases at V and 0 bases at J, with 13 bases between. The origin of this receptor is a woman aged 65 to 85 with active COVID-19. Sequenced input: peripheral blood. V usage is TRBV7-3 and J usage is TRBJ1-1; D not certain. CDR3 region: CASSPSSGLNTEAFF. The CDR3 DNA is TGTGCCAGCAGCCCCTCCAGTGGCCTGAACACTGAAGCTTTCTTT.